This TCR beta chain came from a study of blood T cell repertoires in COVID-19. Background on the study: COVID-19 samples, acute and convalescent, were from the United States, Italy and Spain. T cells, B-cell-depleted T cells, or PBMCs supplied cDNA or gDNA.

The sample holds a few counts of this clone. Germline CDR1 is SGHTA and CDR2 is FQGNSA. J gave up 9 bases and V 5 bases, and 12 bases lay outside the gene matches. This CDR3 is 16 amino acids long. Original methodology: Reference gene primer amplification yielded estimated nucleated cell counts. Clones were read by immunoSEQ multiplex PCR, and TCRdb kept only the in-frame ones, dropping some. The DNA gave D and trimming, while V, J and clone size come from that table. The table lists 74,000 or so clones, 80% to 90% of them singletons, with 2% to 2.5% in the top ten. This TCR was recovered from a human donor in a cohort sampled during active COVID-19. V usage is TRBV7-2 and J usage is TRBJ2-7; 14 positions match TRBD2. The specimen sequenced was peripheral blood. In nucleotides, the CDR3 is TGTGCCAGCAGCCCCCAACCGGGACTAGCGGGAGTTAGGCAGTACTTC. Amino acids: CASSPQPGLAGVRQYF.